The 30 T cell receptor beta chains below come from one sample, sequenced in a study of T cells in Graves' hyperthyroidism and ophthalmopathy. Template material for amplifying TCR beta CDR3 regions consisted of RNA transcripts. With the HTBI primer set, the TCR CDR3 went through a first round of RT-PCR. TCRdb processed the multiplex PCR reads anew with MiXCR; each CDR3 protein has one entry. The data hold roughly 300,000 distinct CDR3 sequences, with approximately 14% observed a single time. The sequencing input was blood. All receptors derive from a woman aged 25 to 45 with Graves' hyperthyroidism.

The chain joins TRBV5-6 to TRBJ2-3; D perhaps matches TRBD1 (5 bases). The V end lost 3 bases, the J end lost 3 bases, and 14 bases lay between the germline ends. CDR1 is SGHDT and CDR2 is YYEEEE in the germline V gene. This CDR3 comprises 15 residues. CDR3 sequence reads: CASSSNRKFTDTQYF. CDR3 coding DNA: TGTGCCAGCAGCTCCAACAGGAAATTTACAGATACGCAGTATTTT.

Notes on this clonotype: A much larger clone lies one base from this, so it may be a read error. The genes are TRBV6-1 and TRBJ2-7; the match to TRBD1 covers 7 bases. The CDR3 loop spans 14 amino acids. Germline V gene lookup returns CDR1 MNHNS and CDR2 SASEGT. DNA for the CDR3: TGTCCCAGCAGCCTCCCCGGGACAGCCTACGAGCAGTACTTC. Protein sequence: CPSSLPGTAYEQYF.

The chain employs TRBV15 and TRBJ2-3, with D perhaps assigned TRBD1 or TRBD2 (7 bases each). This CDR3 comprises 15 residues. The V gene's germline CDR1 is LNHNV and CDR2 YYDKDF (reference sequence). Trimming pared 5 bases from V and 5 bases from J, leaving 17 bases between. The CDR3 reads CATSQGGEGGDTQYF. The DNA for the CDR3 is TGTGCCACCAGCCAGGGGGGGGAGGGAGGAGATACGCAGTATTTT.

This clonotype was picked up a small number of times. The junction shows a germline mismatch at one end, possibly a read error. The chain recombines TRBV24-1 with TRBJ1-3; D is unclear. CDR3 length equals 12 residues. From germline, CDR1 is KGHDR and CDR2 SFDVKD. The CDR3 spells CATSQAGNAIYF. The CDR3 DNA sequence: TGTGCCACCAGTCAAGCAGGAAACGCCATATATTTT.

This clonotype was counted many times. The CDR3 region is CARGKEGGTSGRRVGEQYF. DNA for the CDR3: TGTGCCAGAGGCAAAGAAGGGGGGACTAGCGGGAGAAGGGTCGGCGAGCAGTACTTC. The genes are TRBV2 and TRBJ2-7; the match to TRBD2 covers 14 bases. The CDR3 runs to 19 residues. J was trimmed by 6 bases and V by 9 bases; bases with no gene match: 22. From germline, CDR1 is SNHLY and CDR2 FYNNEI.

A few counts support this clonotype. The rearrangement uses TRBV9 and TRBJ2-1, with 8 bases identical to TRBD1. The CDR3 loop spans 16 amino acids. The V segment lost 4 bases and the J segment 7 bases; nucleotides outside the gene matches: 13. CDR1 and CDR2 from the germline V gene are SGDLS and YYNGEE. For the CDR3, the DNA is TGTGCCAGCAGCCCACACGGACAGGGAGGTTGGAATGAGCAGTTCTTC. It yields the protein CASSPHGQGGWNEQFF.

The chain uses TRBV30 and TRBJ1-5; 7 nucleotides align to TRBD1. V shed 5 bases, J shed 2 bases, and the junction held 6 bases outside the gene matches. This CDR3 contains 14 residues. Germline lookup yields CDR1 GTSNPN and CDR2 SVGIG (reference sequence). The chain's CDR3 is CAWGGDSGNQPQHF. DNA for the CDR3: TGTGCCTGGGGAGGGGACAGCGGCAATCAGCCCCAGCATTTT.

This clonotype was counted many times. The chain combines TRBV6-1 with TRBJ2-3; 7 nucleotides align to TRBD1. V shed 7 bases and J 6 bases; nucleotides not matched to a gene: 16. Germline values: CDR1 MNHNS, CDR2 SASEGT. The CDR3 spans 16 residues. CDR3 protein: CASTSFRGREGDTQYF. The CDR3 nucleotides are TGTGCCAGCACCTCTTTTAGGGGGCGTGAGGGGGATACGCAGTATTTT.

This clonotype showed up many times. The J gene is TRBJ2-3, the V gene TRBV6-1; D is undetermined. Trimming shortened V by 8 bases and J by 5 bases, and 11 bases separated the two germline ends. Germline-derived CDR1 and CDR2 are MNHNS and SASEGT. The CDR3 covers 12 residues. The CDR3 here is CASSPVGDTQYF. For the CDR3, the DNA is TGTGCCAGCTCACCTGTCGGAGATACGCAGTATTTT.

The chain employs TRBV6-1 and TRBJ2-7; 10 bases map to TRBD1. The CDR3 loop spans 16 amino acids. V trimming: 4 bases; J trimming: 4 bases; junction bases outside the gene matches: 10. Germline CDR1 MNHNS, CDR2 SASEGT. CDR3: CASSVLPGQGTYEQYF. The CDR3 DNA reads TGTGCCAGCAGTGTCCTACCGGGACAGGGGACGTACGAGCAGTACTTC.

This chain joins TRBV11-1 and TRBJ2-2; TRBD2 is a possible D gene (5 bases). CDR3 length equals 15 residues. V was clipped by 3 bases and J by 5 bases, with 13 bases between them. CDR1 and CDR2 from the germline V gene are SGHAT and FQDESV (reference sequence). The CDR3 reads CASSFRGSGTGELFF. The CDR3 DNA sequence: TGTGCCAGCAGCTTTAGAGGGAGTGGAACCGGGGAGCTGTTTTTT.

This clonotype occurred many times. The V gene is TRBV12-3 or TRBV12-4, the J gene TRBJ1-1; D is undetermined. The CDR3 contains 12 residues. V lost 6 bases to trimming and J lost 8 bases, with 13 bases between them. The CDR3 loop reads CASRPPGAEAFF. CDR3 coding DNA: TGTGCCAGCAGACCCCCGGGTGCGGAAGCTTTCTTT.

This CDR3 is CATKRTGDTEAFF. The CDR3 DNA reads TGTGCCACCAAGCGGACAGGGGACACTGAAGCTTTCTTT. The genes are TRBV24-1 and TRBJ1-1; 9 nucleotides align to TRBD1. The trim removed 8 bases at V and 3 bases at J, leaving 3 bases unmatched. This CDR3 region has 13 residues. Germline-derived CDR1 and CDR2 are KGHDR and SFDVKD.

The chain joins TRBV5-1 to TRBJ2-5; TRBD1 agrees at 7 bases. The CDR3 consists of 14 residues. Germline trimming cut 4 bases from V and 4 bases from J; bases unmatched to any gene: 7. Germline V gene data show CDR1 as SGHRS and CDR2 as YFSETQ. CDR3 in amino acids: CASSPLDRRETQYF. The CDR3 nucleotides read TGCGCCAGCAGCCCGCTGGACAGGCGAGAGACCCAGTACTTC.

This clonotype was observed at least ten times. The chain combines TRBV6-1 with TRBJ1-1; TRBD1 aligns across 7 bases. The length of the CDR3 is 12 residues. Trimming removed 5 bases from V and 11 bases from J; junction bases left unmatched: 8. Per germline, CDR1 MNHNS and CDR2 SASEGT. CDR3 sequence: CASSRTGGSAFF. The CDR3, as DNA: TGTGCCAGCAGTAGGACAGGCGGGAGCGCTTTCTTT.

This clonotype showed up many times. The chain employs TRBV28 and TRBJ2-5; D gene uncertain. The germline V gene has CDR1 MDHEN and CDR2 SYDVKM. The CDR3 is made up of 13 amino acids. The V end lost 7 bases, the J end lost 4 bases, and 13 bases lay between the germline ends. The CDR3: CASTLSDGETQYF. CDR3 DNA: TGTGCCAGCACTCTGTCGGATGGAGAGACCCAGTACTTC.

This clonotype was detected ten times or more. This sequence joins TRBV11-2 and TRBJ1-5; D call uncertain. Germline V gene sequence: CDR1 SGHAT, CDR2 FQNNGV. The V end was cut by 1 base, the J end by 11 bases, with 21 bases between. The CDR3 spans 16 residues. In DNA form, the CDR3 reads TGTGCCAGCAGCTTAGGGCTCCGGGGAAAGGCGGTGGCCCAGCATTTT. Translated: CASSLGLRGKAVAQHF.

The CDR3 region has the DNA TGTGCCAGCGGGGGAGCTGCGAACACTGAAGCTTTCTTT. This gives the protein CASGGAANTEAFF. The chain combines TRBV11-2 with TRBJ1-1; a weak D match, TRBD1 (5 bases). CDR1 is SGHAT, CDR2 FQNNGV, per germline. Trimming shortened V by 8 bases and J by 1 base, and 11 bases separated the two germline ends. The CDR3 has 13 amino acids. The full variable domain, completed using reference TRBV11-2 and TRBJ1-1, is EAGVAQSPRYKIIEKRQSVAFWCNPISGHATLYWYQQILGQGPKLLIQFQNNGVVDDSQLPKDRFSAERLKGVDSTLKIQPAKLEDSAVYLCASGGAANTEAFFGQGTRLTVV.

Regarding this clonotype: One base away lies a much larger clone, so this may be a sequencing read error. The chain carries TRBV11-2 and TRBJ2-3, with a weak D call TRBD2 (5 bases). CDR3 length: 15 amino acids. Germline V lookup: CDR1 SGHAT, CDR2 FQNNGV. CDR3 sequence (DNA): TGTGCCGGCAGTCGAAGCGGAACTAGCACAGATACGCAGTATTTT. It codes for CAGSRSGTSTDTQYF.

The sample holds a few counts of this clonotype. J is TRBJ2-2 and V is TRBV12-3 or TRBV12-4; D is uncertain. The germline V and J ends were trimmed by 8 bases and 8 bases, with 0 bases remaining between them. The CDR3 consists of 8 residues. The CDR3 bases are TGTGCCAGCGGGGAGCTGTTTTTT. Residues: CASGELFF.

The table lists this clonotype with many counts. V usage is TRBV20-1 and J usage is TRBJ2-5, with TRBD2 matching 10 bases. Germline values: CDR1 DFQATT, CDR2 SNEGSKA (reference sequence). J gave up 1 base and V 5 bases, and 4 bases lay outside the gene matches. The CDR3 sequence is 14 residues long. For the CDR3, the DNA is TGCAGTGCTCTCGAGCGGGAGGGCCAAGAGACCCAGTACTTC. It translates to CSALEREGQETQYF.

This chain uses TRBV24-1 with TRBJ2-3; the D is unclear. The CDR3 has 12 residues. Deletions cut 4 bases from V and 2 bases from J, with 3 bases between. Germline CDR1 KGHDR, CDR2 SFDVKD. CDR3 in DNA: TGTGCCACCAGTGACGTCACAGATACGCAGTATTTT. Its translation is CATSDVTDTQYF.

This clonotype occurred many times. The V gene is TRBV11-2, the J gene TRBJ2-7; unclear D gene. Trimming removed 6 bases from V and 3 bases from J, with 9 bases in between. CDR1 is SGHAT and CDR2 is FQNNGV in the germline V gene. This CDR3 has 12 residues. The CDR3 loop reads CASRLIVYEQYF. CDR3 in DNA: TGTGCCAGCAGGTTAATAGTCTACGAGCAGTACTTC.

This clonotype has a count of ten or more. V gene TRBV7-9 combines with J gene TRBJ1-1, with D maybe TRBD1 (6 bases). Germline V gives CDR1 SEHNR, CDR2 FQNEAQ (reference sequence). The CDR3 loop spans 14 amino acids. Trimming took off 0 bases at V and 6 bases at J, with 11 bases between the two ends. CDR3 in DNA: TGTGCCAGCAGCTTAGCGGGGGCCGAAGCTGAAGCTTTCTTT. Amino acids: CASSLAGAEAEAFF. The variable domain in full, with the rest retrieved from reference TRBV7-9 and TRBJ1-1, is DTGVSQNPRHKITKRGQNVTFRCDPISEHNRLYWYRQTLGQGPEFLTYFQNEAQLEKSRLLSDRFSAERPKGSFSTLEIQRTEQGDSAMYLCASSLAGAEAEAFFGQGTRLTVV.

Concerning this clonotype: A read error may be the cause here, since a much bigger clone is one base away. No conserved phenylalanine or tryptophan ends this CDR3, so it is likely a read error. The chain recombines TRBV30 with TRBJ2-7; D could derive from TRBD1 or TRBD2 (5 bases each). Trimming took 4 bases from V and 0 from J, leaving 7 bases between them. CDR1 and CDR2 (germline): GTSNPN, SVGIG (reference sequence). The length of the CDR3 is 12 residues. CDR3 region: CAWTGSSYEQYL. The CDR3 DNA sequence: TGTGCCTGGACAGGGAGCTCCTACGAGCAGTACCTC.

This chain links TRBV3-1 with TRBJ2-7, with 7 bases that match TRBD2. Losses at the gene ends were 3 bases for V and 1 base for J; bases not matched to a gene: 6. There are 15 residues in the CDR3. Per the germline V gene, CDR1 is LGHDT and CDR2 is YNNKEL (reference sequence). In DNA, the CDR3 is TGTGCCAGCAGCCAGGGTCTAGCGGATTCCTACGAGCAGTACTTC. This codes for CASSQGLADSYEQYF.

This clonotype was recorded at least ten times. The genes are TRBV11-2 and TRBJ2-6; D is uncertain. CDR1 is SGHAT, CDR2 FQNNGV, per germline. CDR3 length: 15 residues. V was shortened by 5 bases and J by 2 bases, with 10 bases between the two germline ends. This CDR3 is CASSDLTPGANVLTF. CDR3 coding DNA: TGTGCCAGCAGCGACCTGACCCCTGGGGCCAACGTCCTGACTTTC.

This clonotype was recorded many times. This chain connects TRBV12-3 or TRBV12-4 to TRBJ1-3; D is unresolved. Trimming shortened V by 7 bases and J by 7 bases, and 8 bases separated the two germline ends. The CDR3 sequence is 11 residues long. The CDR3, as DNA: TGTGCCAGCACCCTTTTGAACACCATATATTTT. It is translated as CASTLLNTIYF.

This clonotype was recorded many times. The DNA for the CDR3 is TGTGCCAGCAGTTCGCCTATGGACTACAATGAGCAGTTCTTC. This sequence encodes CASSSPMDYNEQFF. The genes are TRBV28 and TRBJ2-1; D not resolved. The CDR3 totals 14 residues. CDR1 and CDR2 from the germline V gene are MDHEN and SYDVKM. The germline V and J ends were trimmed by 4 bases and 3 bases, with 10 bases remaining between them. Full variable domain (outside the CDR3, taken from reference TRBV28 and TRBJ2-1): DVKVTQSSRYLVKRTGEKVFLECVQDMDHENMFWYRQDPGLGLRLIYFSYDVKMKEKGDIPEGYSVSREKKERFSLILESASTNQTSMYLCASSSPMDYNEQFFGPGTRLTVL.

This rearrangement joins TRBV7-9 to TRBJ2-1; D is ambiguous. CDR1 and CDR2 from the germline V gene are SEHNR and FQNEAQ (reference sequence). The CDR3 is 16 residues long. V was pared by 5 bases and J by 4 bases, with 18 bases between. The DNA for the CDR3 is TGTGCCAGCAGCCCCGGACCGAAAGGACCTTACAATGAGCAGTTCTTC. This encodes CASSPGPKGPYNEQFF.